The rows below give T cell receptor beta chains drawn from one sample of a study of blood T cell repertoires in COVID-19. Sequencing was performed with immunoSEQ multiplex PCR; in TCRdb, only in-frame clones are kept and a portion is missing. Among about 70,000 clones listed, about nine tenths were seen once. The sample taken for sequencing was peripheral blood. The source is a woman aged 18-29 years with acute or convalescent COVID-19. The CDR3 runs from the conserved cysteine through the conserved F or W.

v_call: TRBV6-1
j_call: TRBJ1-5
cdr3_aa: CASSEATGRTGPQHF

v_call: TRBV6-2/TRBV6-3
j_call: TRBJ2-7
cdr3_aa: CASSVVGQTYEQYF

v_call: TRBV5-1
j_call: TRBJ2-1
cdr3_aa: CASSPRGDRNNEQFF

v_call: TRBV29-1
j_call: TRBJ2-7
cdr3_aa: CSVTSTSGFSYEQYF

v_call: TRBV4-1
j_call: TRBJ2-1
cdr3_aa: CASSQDHGGIEQFF

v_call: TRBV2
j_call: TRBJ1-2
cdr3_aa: CASSERREIDYTF

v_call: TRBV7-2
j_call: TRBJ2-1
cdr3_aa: CASSLGTSGYNEQFF

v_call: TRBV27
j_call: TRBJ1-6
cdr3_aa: CASSLTPPTGQYNSPLHF

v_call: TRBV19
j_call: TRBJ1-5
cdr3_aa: CAASGTGGQPQHF

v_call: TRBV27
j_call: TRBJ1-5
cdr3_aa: CASSPGVNQPQHF

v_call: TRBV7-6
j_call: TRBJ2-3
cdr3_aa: CASSLSSGGFTDTQYF

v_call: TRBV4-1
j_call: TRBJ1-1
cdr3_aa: CASSHLRTGEMNTEAFF

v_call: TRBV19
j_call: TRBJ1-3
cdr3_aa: CASRPASSGNTIYF

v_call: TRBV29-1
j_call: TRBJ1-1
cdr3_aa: CSVDGVTGNTEAFF

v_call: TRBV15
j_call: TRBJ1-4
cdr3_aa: CATSRTGTLRGKLFF

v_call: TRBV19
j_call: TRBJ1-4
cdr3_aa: CASSINRGRDEKLFF

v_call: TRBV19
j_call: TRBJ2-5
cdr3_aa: CASSPSEVETQYF

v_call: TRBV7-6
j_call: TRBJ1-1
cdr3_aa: CASSRQVSTEAFF

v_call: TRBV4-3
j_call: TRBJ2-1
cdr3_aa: CASSQDLQLAGSFNEQFF

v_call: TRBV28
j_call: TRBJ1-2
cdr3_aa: CASSLWPTATGQVYGYTF

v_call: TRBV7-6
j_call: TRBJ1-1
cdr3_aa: CASSSVPPVWTGVNTEAFF

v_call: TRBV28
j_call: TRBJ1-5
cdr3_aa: CASSLFGTFLYSNQPQHF

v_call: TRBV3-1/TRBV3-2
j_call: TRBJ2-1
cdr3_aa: CASSALAGANNEQFF

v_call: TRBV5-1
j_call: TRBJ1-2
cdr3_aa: CASSLGPGGDNNYGYTF

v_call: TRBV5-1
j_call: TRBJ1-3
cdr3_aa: CASTPFPGYTIYF

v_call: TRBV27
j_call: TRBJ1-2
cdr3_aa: CASSLTGGFNGYTF

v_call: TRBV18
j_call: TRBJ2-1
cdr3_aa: CASSRTGGNYNEQFF

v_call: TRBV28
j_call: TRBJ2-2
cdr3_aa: CASSPRLAGNTGELFF

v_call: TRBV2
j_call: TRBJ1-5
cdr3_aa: CASSFLTGEGQPQHF

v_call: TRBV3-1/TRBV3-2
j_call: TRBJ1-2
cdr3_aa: CASSPGQHYGYTF

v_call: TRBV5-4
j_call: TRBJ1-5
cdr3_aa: CASSLGGRGRSRLQPQHF

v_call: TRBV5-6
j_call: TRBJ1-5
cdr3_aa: CASSLQGAGQPQHF

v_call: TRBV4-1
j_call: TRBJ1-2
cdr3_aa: CASSQDNDRDYGYTF

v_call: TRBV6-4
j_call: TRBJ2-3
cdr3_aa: CASSASGDLDTQYF

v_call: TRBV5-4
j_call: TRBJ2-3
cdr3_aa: CASSSQRVDTQYF

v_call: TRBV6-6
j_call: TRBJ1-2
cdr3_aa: CASSYLDRPNYGYTF

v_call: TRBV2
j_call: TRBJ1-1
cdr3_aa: CASSEGQGLYPEAFF

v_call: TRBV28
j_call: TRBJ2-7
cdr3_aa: CASSLTGGPSYEQYF

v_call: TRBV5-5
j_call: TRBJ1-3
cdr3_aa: CASSPDRGLGNTIYF

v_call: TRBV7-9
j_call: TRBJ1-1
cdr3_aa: CASSLSGVTEAFF

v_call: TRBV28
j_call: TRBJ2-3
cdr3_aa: CASSPPRGSDTQYF

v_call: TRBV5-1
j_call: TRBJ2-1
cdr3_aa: CASSLVALAGGSYNEQFF

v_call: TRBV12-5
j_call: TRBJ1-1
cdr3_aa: CASGLGARTEAFF

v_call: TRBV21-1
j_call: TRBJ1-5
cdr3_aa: CASSDMYSNQPQHF

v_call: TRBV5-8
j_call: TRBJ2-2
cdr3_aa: CASTGLARRPGELFF

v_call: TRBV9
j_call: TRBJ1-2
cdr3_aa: CASSAQGVDGYTF

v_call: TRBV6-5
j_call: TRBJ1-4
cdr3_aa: CASSYPQGESEKLFF

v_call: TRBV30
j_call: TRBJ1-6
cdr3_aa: CAWDSSYNSPLHF

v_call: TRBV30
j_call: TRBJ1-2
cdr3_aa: CAWSSRVSGYGYTF

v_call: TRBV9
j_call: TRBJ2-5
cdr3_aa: CASSVAQGRETQYF

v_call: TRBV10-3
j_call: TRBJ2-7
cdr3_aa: CAISDTSGRYEQYF

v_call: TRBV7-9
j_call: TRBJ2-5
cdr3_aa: CASSRGTSGLQETQYF

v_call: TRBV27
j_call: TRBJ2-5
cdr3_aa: CASSPTPYQETQYF

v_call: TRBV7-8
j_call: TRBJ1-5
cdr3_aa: CASSLAINPTGSTAPQHF

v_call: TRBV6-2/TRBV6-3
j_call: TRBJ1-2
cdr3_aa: CASSSRTGNNYGYTF